One TCR beta chain is described in this entry. What it binds is not known. V dropped 5 bases and J dropped 0 bases, with 17 bases sitting between them. Germline assignment: CDR1 MNHEY and CDR2 SMNVEV (reference sequence). The CDR3 has 16 amino acids. The donors were all Caucasian adults (living in Nashville, Tennessee). The sample is drawn from a study of shared clonotypes between healthy human individuals. General study points: Clonotype sharing across donors was expected to vary with sequencing depth.

Unsorted PBMC DNA was run through sequencing on ten immunoSEQ deep assay plates. Original analysis: Without quality scores, immunoSEQ junctional reads could not be filtered like full-length reads. Clones were sequenced by immunoSEQ multiplex PCR, and TCRdb holds only the in-frame ones, with some missing. Clone size and the V and J calls come from that table; the DNA yielded D and trimming. Of about 520,000 clones listed, 65% to 85% are singletons. The chain carries TRBV27 and TRBJ2-7; D perhaps matches TRBD1 (6 bases). The sample was PBMCs. This receptor was taken from a woman aged 40 to 50 in good health. Some clones in this sample may be carry-over from other donors' samples. The CDR3 DNA follows: TGTGCCAGCAGTCAAGGACAGCCAAGTTTCTCCTACGAGCAGTACTTC. It encodes CASSQGQPSFSYEQYF.